These 32 T cell receptor beta chains were sequenced from one sample in a study of blood T cell repertoires in COVID-19. Assay: immunoSEQ multiplex PCR; the TCRdb copy retains only in-frame clones and omits some. The sample lists 75,000 or so clones, roughly nine tenths occurring once. The sample was peripheral blood. These TCRs come from a woman older than 75 with active or convalescent COVID-19.

This clone was counted a few times. The rearrangement joins TRBV7-9 to TRBJ2-3; 10 bases align to TRBD1. V shed 2 bases and J 3 bases; nucleotides not matched to a gene: 5. CDR3 length: 16 residues. CDR1 is SEHNR, CDR2 FQNEAQ, per germline (reference sequence). CDR3 sequence: CASSLKPGQGTDTQYF. CDR3 sequence (DNA): TGTGCCAGCAGCTTAAAGCCGGGACAGGGGACAGATACGCAGTATTTT.

The chain couples TRBV5-1 to TRBJ2-5; tentatively, D is TRBD1 (6 bases). Germline V gene data show CDR1 as SGHRS and CDR2 as YFSETQ. This CDR3 is built from 13 residues. V lost 7 bases and J 2 bases, leaving 12 bases between the germline ends. The CDR3 coding sequence is TGCGCCAGCGGGCAGGGGACACAAGAGACCCAGTACTTC. The encoded protein is CASGQGTQETQYF.

This chain uses TRBV3-1 (or the pseudogene TRBV3-2) with TRBJ2-7, with 10 bases matching TRBD2. The CDR3 contains 15 residues. The germline gives CDR1 LGHDT, CDR2 YNNKEL (reference sequence). V trimming: 1 base; J trimming: 0 bases; junction bases outside the gene matches: 0. CDR3 coding DNA: TGTGCCAGCAGCCAAGGGACTAGCGGCTCCTACGAGCAGTACTTC. Translating gives CASSQGTSGSYEQYF.

The gene calls are TRBV5-1 and TRBJ2-3; 8 nucleotides line up with TRBD2. CDR1 is SGHRS, CDR2 YFSETQ, per germline. The CDR3 runs to 15 residues. With 5 bases clipped from V and 1 base from J, the junction kept 6 bases outside the gene matches. This chain's CDR3 is CASRRTSSGTDTQYF. CDR3 in DNA: TGCGCCAGCAGACGGACTAGCTCGGGCACAGATACGCAGTATTTT.

This clone was seen once. The CDR3 sequence: CATSRSRGLRETQYF. The CDR3, as DNA: TGTGCCACCAGCAGATCCAGGGGTCTGCGAGAGACCCAGTACTTC. The chain couples TRBV15 to TRBJ2-5; D is perhaps TRBD1 (6 bases). V lost 2 bases and J 4 bases, leaving 14 bases between the germline ends. This CDR3 has 15 residues. CDR1 and CDR2 from the germline V gene are LNHNV and YYDKDF (reference sequence).

The rearrangement uses TRBV6-5 and TRBJ1-2; D uncertain. The CDR3 extends over 13 amino acids. The germline V gene encodes CDR1 MNHEY and CDR2 SVGAGI. Trimming removed 4 bases at V and 6 bases at J, with 12 bases between. CDR3 residues: CASSFQVVDGYTF. CDR3 in DNA: TGTGCCAGCAGTTTCCAGGTGGTCGATGGCTACACCTTC.

The chain carries TRBV28 and TRBJ2-7, with unresolved D. CDR3 length: 11 amino acids. The germline CDR1 and CDR2 sequences are MDHEN and SYDVKM. Trimming removed 6 bases from V and 7 bases from J, with 10 bases in between. The CDR3 coding sequence is TGTGCCAGCAGACAGACGTTTGAGCAGTACTTC. Translated, it gives CASRQTFEQYF.

The chain links TRBV11-1 to TRBJ2-7; a possible D gene is TRBD2 (6 bases). Per the germline V gene, CDR1 is SGHAT and CDR2 is FQDESV (reference sequence). V gave up 4 bases and J gave up 1 base, with 17 bases separating them. CDR3 length: 16 amino acids. In DNA, the CDR3 is TGTGCCAGCAGCTCCCGTTGGGGGGAGAGATCCTACGAGCAGTACTTC. As protein: CASSSRWGERSYEQYF.

This clone was recorded only once. The chain carries TRBV12-5 and TRBJ2-2, with 8 positions matching TRBD2. The ends lost 5 bases at V and 2 bases at J; junction bases unmatched: 7. The germline gives CDR1 LGHNT, CDR2 FRNRAP. The CDR3 is 16 residues long. The CDR3 sequence: CASGLITSGNTGELFF. CDR3 nucleotides: TGTGCTAGTGGTCTCATAACTAGCGGTAACACCGGGGAGCTGTTTTTT.

This chain uses TRBV15 with TRBJ2-7; TRBD2 matches at 7 bases. Per the germline V gene, CDR1 is LNHNV and CDR2 is YYDKDF (reference sequence). V lost 3 bases to trimming and J lost 0 bases; unmatched junction nucleotides: 5. CDR3 size: 15 residues. This CDR3 is CATSRPLADSYEQYF. The CDR3 bases are TGTGCCACCAGCAGGCCCCTAGCGGACTCCTACGAGCAGTACTTC. The full variable domain, rest sourced from reference TRBV15 and TRBJ2-7, is DAMVIQNPRYQVTQFGKPVTLSCSQTLNHNVMYWYQQKSSQAPKLLFHYYDKDFNNEADTPDNFQSRRPNTSFCFLDIRSPGLGDTAMYLCATSRPLADSYEQYFGPGTRLTVT.

The chain employs TRBV29-1 and TRBJ2-2; 7 bases map to TRBD2. CDR1 is SQVTM, CDR2 ANQGSEA, per germline. This CDR3 has 13 amino acids. The junction had 8 bases not matched to a gene; V was cut back by 6 bases and J by 7 bases. The CDR3 DNA sequence: TGCAGCGTAGCGGGACGGGTCAACGGGGAGCTGTTTTTT. It yields the protein CSVAGRVNGELFF.

The CDR3 loop is CAWISQGRKANYGYTF. CDR3 coding DNA: TGTGCCTGGATAAGTCAGGGGCGGAAAGCTAACTATGGCTACACCTTC. The gene calls are TRBV30 and TRBJ1-2; D may be TRBD1 (6 bases). With 4 bases removed from V and 0 bases from J, the gap between germline ends came to 18 bases. The CDR3 sequence is 16 residues long. Germline loops: CDR1 GTSNPN, CDR2 SVGIG (reference sequence). Full variable domain (missing parts from reference TRBV30 and TRBJ1-2): SQTIHQWPATLVQPVGSPLSLECTVEGTSNPNLYWYRQAAGRGLQLLFYSVGIGQISSEVPQNLSASRPQDRQFILSSKKLLLSDSGFYLCAWISQGRKANYGYTFGSGTRLTVV.

J is TRBJ2-3 and V is TRBV4-2, with 9 bases that match TRBD2. The germline gives CDR1 LGHNA, CDR2 YNFKEQ. V was pared by 0 bases and J by 1 base, with 2 bases of the junction left unmatched. The CDR3 has 16 amino acids. The CDR3 protein is CASSQEIAGGTDTQYF. CDR3 coding DNA: TGTGCCAGCAGCCAAGAAATAGCGGGAGGCACAGATACGCAGTATTTT.

The chain uses TRBV28 and TRBJ1-6; 7 nucleotides agree with TRBD1. Unmatched junction bases numbered 4, after V lost 4 bases and J lost 4 bases. CDR1 is MDHEN, CDR2 SYDVKM, per germline. CDR3 length: 15 amino acids. In DNA form, the CDR3 reads TGTGCCAGCAGTTCCCGGGACAGATATAATTCACCCCTCCACTTT. It codes for CASSSRDRYNSPLHF.

This chain links TRBV3-1 (or the pseudogene TRBV3-2) with TRBJ2-5, with D tentatively TRBD1 (8 bases). The CDR3 has 18 amino acids. Germline lookup yields CDR1 LGHDT and CDR2 YNNKEL (reference sequence). V gave up 3 bases and J gave up 1 base, with 21 bases separating them. The CDR3 protein is CASSHTTETGEGQETQYF. CDR3 coding DNA: TGTGCCAGCAGCCACACCACCGAGACAGGGGAGGGCCAAGAGACCCAGTACTTC.

The chain combines TRBV6-5 with TRBJ1-6, with 7 bases lining up with TRBD1. Germline V CDR1 and CDR2: MNHEY, SVGAGI. CDR3 size: 14 residues. V lost 5 bases to trimming and J lost 6 bases; unmatched junction nucleotides: 4. CDR3 in DNA: TGTGCCAGCAGTAAACGGGACAGTAATTCACCCCTCCACTTT. The encoded protein is CASSKRDSNSPLHF.

The chain links TRBV6-2 or TRBV6-3 to TRBJ2-5; D gene uncertain. V lost 5 bases and J lost 4, with 5 bases in between. CDR3 length: 11 residues. Germline V gene sequence: CDR1 MNHEY, CDR2 SVGEGT. The CDR3 coding sequence is TGTGCCAGCAGTCTAAGAGAGACCCAGTACTTC. This codes for CASSLRETQYF.

This clone was seen a handful of times. This chain links TRBV19 with TRBJ1-1; D unresolved. The V and J ends lost 4 bases and 2 bases respectively, with 8 bases between them. Germline CDR1 reads LNHDA; CDR2 reads SQIVND (reference sequence). The length of the CDR3 is 13 residues. The CDR3 protein is CASSTSLNTEAFF. The CDR3 DNA reads as TGTGCCAGTAGTACCAGTCTCAACACTGAAGCTTTCTTT. Combining the CDR3 with reference TRBV19 and TRBJ1-1 gives the whole variable domain DGGITQSPKYLFRKEGQNVTLSCEQNLNHDAMYWYRQDPGQGLRLIYYSQIVNDFQKGDIAEGYSVSREKKESFPLTVTSAQKNPTAFYLCASSTSLNTEAFFGQGTRLTVV.

The chain couples TRBV6-5 to TRBJ2-2; 12 positions match TRBD2. The V gene's germline CDR1 is MNHEY and CDR2 SVGAGI. This CDR3 spans 14 amino acids. V shed 9 bases and J 6 bases; nucleotides not matched to a gene: 5. The CDR3 here is CASKLAGGPGELFF. The CDR3 DNA reads TGTGCCAGTAAGCTAGCGGGGGGGCCCGGGGAGCTGTTTTTT.

There are a few counts of this clone. This chain joins TRBV5-1 and TRBJ1-1, with unresolved D. This CDR3 region has 14 residues. Trimming removed 1 base at V and 2 bases at J, with 9 bases between. Germline V gene sequence: CDR1 SGHRS, CDR2 YFSETQ. For the CDR3, the DNA is TGCGCCAGCAGCTTGTCCCAGACAAACACTGAAGCTTTCTTT. Translation gives CASSLSQTNTEAFF.

The chain carries TRBV12-3 or TRBV12-4 and TRBJ2-5, with D tentatively TRBD2 (5 bases). This CDR3 has 13 residues. Trimming took 4 bases from V and 5 from J, leaving 11 bases between them. As DNA, the CDR3 is TGTGCCAGCAGTTCCTCGCGGAGGGAGACCCAGTACTTC. Residues: CASSSSRRETQYF.

This clone was picked up one time. The V and J genes are TRBV27 and TRBJ1-1; tentatively, D is TRBD1 (6 bases). Trimming removed 5 bases at V and 7 bases at J, with 20 bases between. The V gene's germline CDR1 is MNHEY and CDR2 SMNVEV (reference sequence). This CDR3 is 15 amino acids long. The CDR3: CASSNPRTGLNEAFF. In nucleotides, the CDR3 is TGTGCCAGCAGTAATCCGAGAACAGGGTTAAATGAAGCTTTCTTT.

V usage is TRBV28 and J usage is TRBJ2-7, with 13 bases aligning to TRBD2. With 4 bases clipped from V and 3 bases from J, the junction kept 0 bases outside the gene matches. Germline CDR1 and CDR2: MDHEN and SYDVKM. This CDR3 is 14 amino acids long. The CDR3 region is CASSWTSGGYEQYF. The CDR3 DNA follows: TGTGCCAGCAGTTGGACTAGCGGGGGCTACGAGCAGTACTTC.

This chain joins TRBV6-5 and TRBJ2-3, with D maybe TRBD1 (6 bases). V was shortened by 8 bases and J by 5 bases, with 17 bases between the two germline ends. The CDR3 length is 14 residues. Germline V gene data show CDR1 as MNHEY and CDR2 as SVGAGI. The CDR3 DNA sequence: TGTGCCAGCTGTCTGCGAGGGGGATTAGATACGCAGTATTTT. As protein: CASCLRGGLDTQYF.

The rearrangement uses TRBV5-8 and TRBJ2-7; D may be TRBD1 (5 bases). The CDR3 has 15 amino acids. Germline V CDR1 and CDR2: SGHTS, YDEGEE. Deletions cut 0 bases from V and 2 bases from J, with 12 bases between. CDR3 nucleotide sequence: TGTGCCAGCAGCTTGGGACAGCGTGGGACCTACGAGCAGTACTTC. It specifies CASSLGQRGTYEQYF.

The rearrangement joins TRBV27 to TRBJ2-2; weak D call: TRBD2 (7 bases). This CDR3 is built from 16 residues. V shed 3 bases and J shed 5 bases, with 16 bases lying between them. CDR1 and CDR2 from the germline V gene are MNHEY and SMNVEV (reference sequence). In DNA, the CDR3 is TGTGCCAGCAGTTTTCTCGCGGGGGCGGGGACCGGGGAGCTGTTTTTT. Its translation: CASSFLAGAGTGELFF.

The rearrangement links TRBV21-1 to TRBJ2-5; the table calls TRBD1, which could not be checked here. TRBV21-1 counts as a pseudogene. The CDR3 totals 15 residues. The CDR3 here is CASSIRPGQQETQYF. In DNA form, the CDR3 reads TGTGCCAGCAGCATAAGACCGGGACAGCAAGAGACCCAGTACTTC.

The V gene is TRBV7-2, the J gene TRBJ2-7; the D gene is possibly TRBD1 (5 bases). The V and J ends lost 5 bases and 5 bases respectively, with 16 bases between them. This CDR3 is 14 amino acids long. In germline, CDR1 is SGHTA, CDR2 FQGNSA. CDR3 residues: CASSPPGIRNEQYF. CDR3 DNA sequence: TGTGCCAGCAGCCCCCCAGGGATTCGGAACGAGCAGTACTTC.

V is TRBV28 and J is TRBJ1-2; a possible D gene is TRBD1 (5 bases). Germline CDR1 MDHEN, CDR2 SYDVKM. The CDR3 covers 13 residues. V lost 8 bases, J lost 7 bases, and 17 bases lay in between. CDR3 sequence: CASAGGGAVGYTF. CDR3 DNA sequence: TGTGCCAGCGCCGGAGGAGGGGCGGTTGGCTACACCTTC.

The CDR3 region has the DNA TGTGCCAGCAGCTCGTCCGGGACAGGGACTTATGGCTACACCTTC. It specifies CASSSSGTGTYGYTF. The rearrangement joins TRBV5-5 to TRBJ1-2; 9 bases agree with TRBD1. Per the germline V gene, CDR1 is SGHKS and CDR2 is YYEKEE (reference sequence). The CDR3 contains 15 residues. J gave up 5 bases and V 3 bases, and 8 bases lay outside the gene matches.

This chain uses TRBV27 with TRBJ1-4; the match to TRBD1 covers 8 bases. This CDR3 has 14 amino acids. Germline CDR1 is MNHEY and CDR2 is SMNVEV (reference sequence). J was trimmed by 10 bases and V by 2 bases; bases with no gene match: 6. CDR3 DNA: TGTGCCAGCAGTTTAGACAGGGGCAGCGGAAAACTGTTTTTT. Translated: CASSLDRGSGKLFF.

This sequence joins TRBV30 and TRBJ1-2; D is perhaps TRBD1 (5 bases). Trimming took 3 bases from V and 4 from J, leaving 12 bases between them. Germline assignment: CDR1 GTSNPN and CDR2 SVGIG (reference sequence). CDR3 length: 13 amino acids. The CDR3: CAWSKTGGYGYTF. The DNA for the CDR3 is TGTGCCTGGAGCAAAACCGGGGGCTATGGCTACACCTTC.